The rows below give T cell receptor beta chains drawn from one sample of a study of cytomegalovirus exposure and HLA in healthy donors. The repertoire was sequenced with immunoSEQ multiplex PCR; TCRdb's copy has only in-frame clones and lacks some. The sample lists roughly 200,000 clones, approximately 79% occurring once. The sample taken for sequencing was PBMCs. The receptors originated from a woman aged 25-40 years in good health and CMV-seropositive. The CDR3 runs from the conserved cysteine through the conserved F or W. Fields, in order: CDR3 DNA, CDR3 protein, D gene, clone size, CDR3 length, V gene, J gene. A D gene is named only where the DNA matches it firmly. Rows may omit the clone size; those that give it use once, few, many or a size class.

cdr3_nt: TGTGCCAGCAGCTTGGTAGCGGGAGGTAACTACGAGCAGTACTTC
cdr3_aa: CASSLVAGGNYEQYF
d_call: TRBD2
clone_size: NA
cdr3_length: 15
v_call: TRBV5-4
j_call: TRBJ2-7

cdr3_nt: TGTGCCAGCAGCCGAGGACTATCGACTTCCTACGAGCAGTACTTC
cdr3_aa: CASSRGLSTSYEQYF
d_call: NA
clone_size: once
cdr3_length: 15
v_call: TRBV7-9
j_call: TRBJ2-7

cdr3_nt: TGTGCCTGGAGTGGTAGTTCGGGGGAGACCCAGTACTTC
cdr3_aa: CAWSGSSGETQYF
d_call: NA
clone_size: NA
cdr3_length: 13
v_call: TRBV30
j_call: TRBJ2-5

cdr3_nt: TGCGCCAGCAGCCAAGATTTTATTCTTACAGGAATGAACACTGAAGCTTTCTTT
cdr3_aa: CASSQDFILTGMNTEAFF
d_call: NA
clone_size: NA
cdr3_length: 18
v_call: TRBV4-1
j_call: TRBJ1-1

cdr3_nt: TGCGCCAGCAGAAAAGGCGGACATCCGAACACTGAAGCTTTCTTT
cdr3_aa: CASRKGGHPNTEAFF
d_call: NA
clone_size: NA
cdr3_length: 15
v_call: TRBV4-3
j_call: TRBJ1-1

cdr3_nt: TGCGCCAGCAGCCAAGATCTAGCCTACGAGCAGTACTTC
cdr3_aa: CASSQDLAYEQYF
d_call: NA
clone_size: NA
cdr3_length: 13
v_call: TRBV4-3
j_call: TRBJ2-7

cdr3_nt: TGTGCCAGCAGCCTGGACAAGGCAGTAGGTGGAAACACCATATATTTT
cdr3_aa: CASSLDKAVGGNTIYF
d_call: NA
clone_size: NA
cdr3_length: 16
v_call: TRBV11-3
j_call: TRBJ1-3

cdr3_nt: TGCGCCAGCAGCTTGGCCGAGGGGGCAGGGGAAAAACTGTTTTTT
cdr3_aa: CASSLAEGAGEKLFF
d_call: TRBD1
clone_size: NA
cdr3_length: 15
v_call: TRBV5-1
j_call: TRBJ1-4

cdr3_nt: TGTGCCAGCAGCTTTGGGACAGGGGGGAGAGAGCAGTACTTC
cdr3_aa: CASSFGTGGREQYF
d_call: TRBD1
clone_size: NA
cdr3_length: 14
v_call: TRBV7-2
j_call: TRBJ2-7

cdr3_nt: TGTGCCAGCTTGAGACAGGGGCAAGAGACCCAGTACTTC
cdr3_aa: CASLRQGQETQYF
d_call: TRBD1
clone_size: NA
cdr3_length: 13
v_call: TRBV5-6
j_call: TRBJ2-5

cdr3_nt: TGCAGCGTTGAGGACTTTCTAGCCAAAAACATTCAGTACTTC
cdr3_aa: CSVEDFLAKNIQYF
d_call: NA
clone_size: NA
cdr3_length: 14
v_call: TRBV29-1
j_call: TRBJ2-4

cdr3_nt: TGTGCCAGCAGTCCGGGACTAGCGGGAGGCGAGCAGTACTTC
cdr3_aa: CASSPGLAGGEQYF
d_call: TRBD2
clone_size: NA
cdr3_length: 14
v_call: TRBV11-3
j_call: TRBJ2-7

cdr3_nt: TGTGCCAGCAGCGTAGGGCAATCCTACGAGCAGTACTTC
cdr3_aa: CASSVGQSYEQYF
d_call: NA
clone_size: NA
cdr3_length: 13
v_call: TRBV9
j_call: TRBJ2-7

cdr3_nt: TGTGCCAGCAGTGGGGCCCCTGTAAATAAGCAGTTCTTC
cdr3_aa: CASSGAPVNKQFF
d_call: NA
clone_size: NA
cdr3_length: 13
v_call: TRBV7-8
j_call: TRBJ2-1

cdr3_nt: TGTGCCAGCAGCTTTGGACAGGGGGGCACAGATACGCAGTATTTT
cdr3_aa: CASSFGQGGTDTQYF
d_call: TRBD1
clone_size: NA
cdr3_length: 15
v_call: TRBV5-5
j_call: TRBJ2-3

cdr3_nt: TGTGCCAGCAGTGACTCGATTGGCAGACCGCGGGCTTTGGGGACCCAGTACTTC
cdr3_aa: CASSDSIGRPRALGTQYF
d_call: NA
clone_size: few
cdr3_length: 18
v_call: TRBV6-4
j_call: TRBJ2-5

cdr3_nt: TGTGCCAGCAGTGGACACGGGGAGGCCTACGAGCAGTACTTC
cdr3_aa: CASSGHGEAYEQYF
d_call: NA
clone_size: NA
cdr3_length: 14
v_call: TRBV2
j_call: TRBJ2-7

cdr3_nt: TGCGCCAGCAGCTCCTTGACAGACTCCTACGAGCAGTACTTC
cdr3_aa: CASSSLTDSYEQYF
d_call: NA
clone_size: NA
cdr3_length: 14
v_call: TRBV5-1
j_call: TRBJ2-7

cdr3_nt: TGTGCCAGCTCACCTACGGTAGCGGGAAATGCTGAGCAGTTCTTC
cdr3_aa: CASSPTVAGNAEQFF
d_call: TRBD2
clone_size: NA
cdr3_length: 15
v_call: TRBV18
j_call: TRBJ2-1

cdr3_nt: TGTGCCAGCAGTGAATATATTCAAGCACCGGGGGGCTACACCTTC
cdr3_aa: CASSEYIQAPGGYTF
d_call: NA
clone_size: few
cdr3_length: 15
v_call: TRBV25-1
j_call: TRBJ1-2

cdr3_nt: TGTGCCAGCAGTAGAAGCCACGGGGAGGGAAACACCATATATTTT
cdr3_aa: CASSRSHGEGNTIYF
d_call: NA
clone_size: few
cdr3_length: 15
v_call: TRBV27
j_call: TRBJ1-3

cdr3_nt: TGTGCCAGCAGCTTAGTAGGGGGATCGAGCGCCCCGTGGACTGAAGCTTTCTTT
cdr3_aa: CASSLVGGSSAPWTEAFF
d_call: NA
clone_size: NA
cdr3_length: 18
v_call: TRBV11-2
j_call: TRBJ1-1

cdr3_nt: TGTGCCAGTAGTATATGGAACAGGGCGAACACTGAAGCTTTCTTT
cdr3_aa: CASSIWNRANTEAFF
d_call: NA
clone_size: NA
cdr3_length: 15
v_call: TRBV19
j_call: TRBJ1-1

cdr3_nt: TGTGCCAGCAGTTCTCCCCCCTACGAGCAGTACTTC
cdr3_aa: CASSSPPYEQYF
d_call: NA
clone_size: NA
cdr3_length: 12
v_call: TRBV28
j_call: TRBJ2-7

cdr3_nt: TGTGCCAGCAGCGCAAACAGGGGGCTTTTGCAAGAGACCCAGTACTTC
cdr3_aa: CASSANRGLLQETQYF
d_call: TRBD1
clone_size: once
cdr3_length: 16
v_call: TRBV11-2
j_call: TRBJ2-5

cdr3_nt: TGTGCCAGCAGCTCGGACTATAGAGATGGGGGGACCCAGTACTTC
cdr3_aa: CASSSDYRDGGTQYF
d_call: NA
clone_size: NA
cdr3_length: 15
v_call: TRBV13
j_call: TRBJ2-5

cdr3_nt: TGCGCCAGCAGCCCTTCCGTCTTCGATACGCAGTATTTT
cdr3_aa: CASSPSVFDTQYF
d_call: NA
clone_size: NA
cdr3_length: 13
v_call: TRBV4-3
j_call: TRBJ2-3

cdr3_nt: TGTGCCAGCAGCTTAGATTGGACAGGGCAAGGCTACACCTTC
cdr3_aa: CASSLDWTGQGYTF
d_call: TRBD1
clone_size: NA
cdr3_length: 14
v_call: TRBV11-2
j_call: TRBJ1-2

cdr3_nt: TGTGCCAGCAGCGTAGAAGGGACAGGGGTAACAGATACGCAGTATTTT
cdr3_aa: CASSVEGTGVTDTQYF
d_call: TRBD1
clone_size: NA
cdr3_length: 16
v_call: TRBV9
j_call: TRBJ2-3

cdr3_nt: TGTGCCAGCAGTCGACGACTAGCGGGAGACTCCTACGAGCAGTACTTC
cdr3_aa: CASSRRLAGDSYEQYF
d_call: TRBD2
clone_size: once
cdr3_length: 16
v_call: TRBV27
j_call: TRBJ2-7

cdr3_nt: TGTGCCAGCAGCTTAGGGAGGGGGGGTCGGAGGGGCTATGGCTACACCTTC
cdr3_aa: CASSLGRGGRRGYGYTF
d_call: NA
clone_size: NA
cdr3_length: 17
v_call: TRBV11-2
j_call: TRBJ1-2